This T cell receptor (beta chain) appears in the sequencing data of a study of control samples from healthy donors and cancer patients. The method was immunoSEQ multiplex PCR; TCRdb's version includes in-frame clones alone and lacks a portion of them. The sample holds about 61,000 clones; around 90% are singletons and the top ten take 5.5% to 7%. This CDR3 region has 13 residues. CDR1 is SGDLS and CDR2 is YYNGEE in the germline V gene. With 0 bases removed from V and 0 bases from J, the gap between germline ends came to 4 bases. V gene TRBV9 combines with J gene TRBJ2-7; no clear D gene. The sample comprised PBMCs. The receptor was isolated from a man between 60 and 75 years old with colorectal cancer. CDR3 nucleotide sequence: TGTGCCAGCAGCGTAGGGAACTCCTACGAGCAGTACTTC. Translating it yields CASSVGNSYEQYF.